Shown below are 22 T cell receptor beta chains from a single sample sequenced in a study of cytomegalovirus exposure and HLA in healthy donors. This PCR relied on a set of 60 Vbeta primers and 13 Jbeta primers. Sequencing was performed with immunoSEQ multiplex PCR; in TCRdb, only in-frame clones are kept and a portion is missing. Here the sample spans some 130,000 clones, roughly 10% being singletons. Sequencing was performed on PBMCs. Receptors were obtained from a man aged 50 to 60 in good health and CMV-seronegative.

The J gene is TRBJ2-3, the V gene TRBV9; 12 nucleotides line up with TRBD1. In germline, CDR1 is SGDLS, CDR2 YYNGEE. The CDR3 is 16 amino acids. The junction had 4 bases not matched to a gene; V was cut back by 2 bases and J by 3 bases. The CDR3 DNA follows: TGTGCCAGCAGCGTGGGGACAGGGGGCATAACAGATACGCAGTATTTT. Amino acid sequence: CASSVGTGGITDTQYF.

This rearrangement joins TRBV2 to TRBJ1-5, with D unresolved. The CDR3 length is 13 residues. CDR1 is SNHLY and CDR2 is FYNNEI in the germline V gene. Trimming removed 0 bases at V and 8 bases at J, with 8 bases between. The CDR3 DNA reads TGTGCCAGCAGTGAAGCATTGGAGAAGCCCCAGCATTTT. Its protein product is CASSEALEKPQHF.

This clone has just a few counts. This chain links TRBV29-1 with TRBJ2-3; TRBD1 matches at 7 bases. V shed 7 bases and J 1 base; nucleotides not matched to a gene: 11. The V gene's germline CDR1 is SQVTM and CDR2 ANQGSEA. The CDR3 runs to 15 residues. The CDR3 loop reads CSGDDRVRGTDTQYF. In DNA, the CDR3 is TGCAGCGGAGACGACAGGGTACGGGGCACAGATACGCAGTATTTT.

In its sample, this clone was seen a few times. This sequence joins TRBV30 and TRBJ1-1; 8 bases fit TRBD1. The CDR3 covers 14 residues. The V and J ends lost 2 bases and 5 bases, in that order; junction bases with no gene match: 7. Germline-derived CDR1 and CDR2 are GTSNPN and SVGIG (reference sequence). The DNA of the CDR3 is TGTGCCTGGAGTACGGACAGGGTCGGGACTGAAGCTTTCTTT. This sequence encodes CAWSTDRVGTEAFF.

This chain links TRBV27 with TRBJ2-7, with 12 bases aligning to TRBD2. CDR1 and CDR2 (germline): MNHEY, SMNVEV (reference sequence). The CDR3 loop spans 14 amino acids. After removal of 6 bases from V and 10 bases from J, the junction contained 10 bases not matched to a gene. The CDR3 protein is CASRTGTSGLQQYF. The CDR3 DNA follows: TGTGCCAGCAGGACCGGGACTAGCGGGCTTCAACAGTACTTC.

V is TRBV27 and J is TRBJ2-1, with D possibly matching TRBD1 (9 bases). This CDR3 has 17 amino acids. V lost 5 bases and J 1 base, leaving 18 bases between the germline ends. Per germline, CDR1 MNHEY and CDR2 SMNVEV (reference sequence). The CDR3 loop is CASSRGGTGWSYNEQFF. Here the CDR3 DNA reads TGTGCCAGCAGTCGCGGGGGGACAGGGTGGTCCTACAATGAGCAGTTCTTC.

In this sample, this clone turned up a few times. The rearrangement uses TRBV30 and TRBJ2-7; 9 nucleotides match TRBD2. The germline V gene encodes CDR1 GTSNPN and CDR2 SVGIG (reference sequence). This CDR3 has 15 amino acids. J lost 2 bases, V lost 6 bases, and 11 bases had no gene match. The CDR3 bases are TGTGCCTGCTCCCGCATGGCGGGGGGGACCTACGAGCAGTACTTC. Its protein product is CACSRMAGGTYEQYF.

This clone was seen more than once but under ten times. This chain joins TRBV10-1 and TRBJ1-2, with a possible D match to TRBD1 (6 bases). This CDR3 comprises 13 residues. Between the trimmed V and J ends, which lost 5 bases and 2 bases, there was a span of 9 bases. Germline V CDR1 and CDR2: WNHNN, SYGVQD (reference sequence). CDR3: CASSRTANYGYTF. The CDR3 DNA follows: TGCGCCAGCAGTAGGACAGCGAACTATGGCTACACCTTC.

This clone was observed a handful of times. This sequence joins TRBV30 and TRBJ2-7, with 9 bases aligning to TRBD1. Germline V gene sequence: CDR1 GTSNPN, CDR2 SVGIG (reference sequence). This CDR3 is built from 15 residues. With V trimmed by 3 bases and J by 3 bases, 9 bases remained unmatched. The CDR3 bases are TGTGCCTGGAGCCTCCGGACAGGGGCGAACTACGAGCAGTACTTC. Translation gives CAWSLRTGANYEQYF.

This clone was counted only a few times. V gene TRBV27 combines with J gene TRBJ1-1; D is possibly TRBD1 (5 bases). Germline loops: CDR1 MNHEY, CDR2 SMNVEV (reference sequence). The V and J ends lost 6 bases and 4 bases respectively, with 18 bases between them. The CDR3 totals 15 residues. CDR3 region: CASSRRGGTGTEAFF. Written as DNA, the CDR3 is TGTGCCAGCAGCCGTCGGGGCGGGACGGGCACTGAAGCTTTCTTT.

The rearrangement links TRBV7-3 to TRBJ1-2; TRBD1 matches at 9 bases. J lost 6 bases, V lost 5 bases, and 10 bases had no gene match. CDR1 SGHTA and CDR2 FQGTGA come from the germline V gene. CDR3 size: 15 residues. CDR3 loop: CASSPLGQGDHGYTF. In DNA form, the CDR3 reads TGTGCCAGCAGCCCCCTGGGACAGGGAGATCATGGCTACACCTTC.

This clone has only a few counts. The chain links TRBV9 to TRBJ2-7; 8 bases align to TRBD1. This CDR3 has 14 residues. Germline-derived CDR1 and CDR2 are SGDLS and YYNGEE. V was pared by 4 bases and J by 7 bases, with 10 bases of the junction left unmatched. The CDR3 sequence is CASSRGQGAREQYF. For the CDR3, the DNA is TGTGCCAGCAGCCGGGGGCAGGGGGCTAGGGAGCAGTACTTC.

This clone appeared a few times. The chain is built from TRBV11-2 and TRBJ2-2; D is perhaps TRBD1 (5 bases). The CDR3 contains 15 residues. Trimming left V 6 bases short and J 2 bases short, with 13 bases between. Germline V gives CDR1 SGHAT, CDR2 FQNNGV. The CDR3 DNA reads TGTGCCAGCAGGGCTGGCGGACAAAACACCGGGGAGCTGTTTTTT. Its translation is CASRAGGQNTGELFF.

There are a few counts of this clone. V gene TRBV28 combines with J gene TRBJ2-7, with 8 bases matching TRBD2. J gave up 5 bases and V 6 bases, and 9 bases lay outside the gene matches. The CDR3 covers 14 residues. Germline loops: CDR1 MDHEN, CDR2 SYDVKM. In DNA form, the CDR3 reads TGTGCCAGCAGCCTCCGGGGGGGAGTGAACGAGCAGTACTTC. Translation gives CASSLRGGVNEQYF.

The table lists this clone with a few counts. The chain recombines TRBV27 with TRBJ2-7; 13 nucleotides agree with TRBD2. From germline, CDR1 is MNHEY and CDR2 SMNVEV (reference sequence). J was trimmed by 6 bases and V by 6 bases; bases with no gene match: 11. There are 16 residues in the CDR3. In nucleotides, the CDR3 is TGTGCCAGCAGCCCCCAACTAGCGGGAGGGCCAGGCGAGCAGTACTTC. Translation gives CASSPQLAGGPGEQYF.

The chain joins TRBV30 to TRBJ2-7, with 9 bases lining up with TRBD1. This CDR3 contains 14 residues. J gave up 8 bases and V 4 bases, and 12 bases lay outside the gene matches. The V gene's germline CDR1 is GTSNPN and CDR2 SVGIG (reference sequence). The DNA of the CDR3 is TGTGCCTGGATTGTAAGGACAGGGGTATCACAGCAGTACTTC. Encoded protein: CAWIVRTGVSQQYF.

This clone was seen only a few times. The rearrangement joins TRBV5-1 to TRBJ2-6; a weak D match, TRBD2 (6 bases). The V gene's germline CDR1 is SGHRS and CDR2 YFSETQ. The germline V and J ends were trimmed by 4 bases and 3 bases, with 11 bases remaining between them. The CDR3 loop spans 15 amino acids. The CDR3 is CASSPEGYGANVLTF. The CDR3 DNA sequence: TGCGCCAGCAGCCCGGAGGGTTATGGGGCCAACGTCCTGACTTTC.

CDR3 coding DNA: TGTGCCAGCAGTGAAGGGACAGGGGGACGGCACGAGCAGTACTTC. Its protein product is CASSEGTGGRHEQYF. The genes are TRBV6-4 and TRBJ2-7; 11 nucleotides match TRBD1. The ends lost 3 bases at V and 5 bases at J; junction bases unmatched: 6. Looked up from germline, CDR1 is MRHNA and CDR2 is SNTAGT. The CDR3 covers 15 residues.

The V call is TRBV19, the J call TRBJ1-3; no clear D gene. Trimming shortened V by 8 bases and J by 0 bases, and 14 bases separated the two germline ends. Germline CDR1 LNHDA, CDR2 SQIVND (reference sequence). There are 15 residues in the CDR3. Here the CDR3 DNA reads TGTGCCAGTGCCCTCGGGTTAAGCTCTGGAAACACCATATATTTT. Translation: CASALGLSSGNTIYF.

CDR3 amino acids: CASSWTGRNTEAFF. CDR3 nucleotides: TGTGCCAGCAGCTGGACAGGACGGAACACTGAAGCTTTCTTT. The V and J genes are TRBV5-6 and TRBJ1-1; 7 bases match TRBD1. The J segment lost 1 base and the V segment lost 3 bases, leaving 3 bases of the junction unmatched. Germline V gene data show CDR1 as SGHDT and CDR2 as YYEEEE. The CDR3 has 14 residues.

The chain combines TRBV2 with TRBJ1-1; D might be TRBD1 (6 bases). This CDR3 spans 14 amino acids. V dropped 7 bases and J dropped 3 bases, with 15 bases sitting between them. Germline CDR1 reads SNHLY; CDR2 reads FYNNEI. The CDR3 DNA follows: TGTGCCAGCAAGAACACAGGGCGGGACACTGAAGCTTTCTTT. Encoded protein: CASKNTGRDTEAFF. Complete variable domain (other parts from reference TRBV2 and TRBJ1-1): EPEVTQTPSHQVTQMGQEVILRCVPISNHLYFYWYRQILGQKVEFLVSFYNNEISEKSEIFDDQFSVERPDGSNFTLKIRSTKLEDSAMYFCASKNTGRDTEAFFGQGTRLTVV.

This clone was seen a few times. The chain is built from TRBV7-9 and TRBJ2-3; 11 bases agree with TRBD1. The CDR3 totals 15 residues. Germline CDR1 SEHNR, CDR2 FQNEAQ (reference sequence). Unmatched junction bases numbered 5, after V lost 4 bases and J lost 5 bases. The CDR3, as DNA: TGTGCCAGCAGCTCCGGACAGGGGGCACAAGATACGCAGTATTTT. It encodes CASSSGQGAQDTQYF.